This is a list of T cell receptor beta chains from one sample in a study of cytomegalovirus exposure and HLA in healthy donors. TCRdb's table, derived via immunoSEQ multiplex PCR, lists solely in-frame clones and lacks some. This sample carries tens of thousands of clones, 84% of them seen once, and the ten largest clones take about 12%. Sequencing was done on a sample of PBMCs. The receptors originated from a woman under 30 in good health and CMV-seropositive. Each CDR3 is given with its conserved first and last residue.

>TRBV30
CAWELVSHEQYF
>TRBV13
CASSLFQGSSEQYF
>TRBV6-1
CASGVGEVDETQYF
>TRBV27
CASSPLGSGYGYTF
>TRBV19
CASSVYHPTNEKLFF
>TRBV18
CASSPQDTKGGTEAFF
>TRBV7-2
CASSSDTTYNSPLHF
>TRBV6-1
CASSVIGQGTYEQYF
>TRBV29-1
CSDKQHSETQYF
>TRBV27
CASTGDRGFSEQFF
>TRBV7-2
CASSFNLRGGLSYEQYF
>TRBV11-2
CASSAPRRSTDTQYF
>TRBV28
CASSLPVQETQYF
>TRBV7-9
CASSLLDTDTQYF
>TRBV6-5
CASRLGQGAGKAFF
>TRBV5-1
CASSLAGLLTDTQYF
>TRBV6-1
CASSEARGLAGVPDF
>TRBV9
CASSVDAGGGTIGELFF
>TRBV6-6
CASSLGGRDGNYGYTF
>TRBV11-3
CASSSGTGYYNEQFF
>TRBV12-1
CASSFVRDIGQPQHF
>TRBV5-1
CASSLSPEGRVETQYF
>TRBV28
CASSQGWGNQPQHF
>TRBV7-9
CASSLEARGDGYTF
>TRBV9
CASSHSNYGYTF
>TRBV5-6
CASSLAGQGAGYNSPLHF
>TRBV28
CASSYPQGNTYGYTF
>TRBV28
CASSAGLTEAFF
>TRBV7-2
CASSLVAGGRETQYF
>TRBV13
CASSVHRETEAFF
>TRBV10-2
CASSESVSTGELFF
>TRBV11-3
CASSHGDTQYF
>TRBV19
CASSIGTGLYEQYF
>TRBV30
CAWSPSDRTHQPQHF
>TRBV5-6
CASHLQGRGNTEAFF
>TRBV30
CAGLTGKEAYGYTF
>TRBV30
CAWSKSSGNTIYF
>TRBV7-9
CASSFSGNQPQHF
>TRBV9
CASSPRGDVVAGELFF
>TRBV18
CASSVGLAGDNEQFF
>TRBV15
CATSRRQISYEQYF